The clone carrying this T cell receptor beta chain was seen only a few times. As yet, its antigen is unknown. 5'RACE template switching produced TCR cDNA carrying a universal primer site and UMIs. A single record per CDR3 protein comes from TCRdb applying MiXCR to the 5' RACE reads. The sample has roughly 330,000 distinct CDR3 sequences; roughly 7% are singletons. The data were obtained in a study of T cells after yellow fever vaccination. At the level of the study: Preparation of fractions with low cell numbers was performed using SMART-Seq v4 Ultra Low Input.

Trimming at V came to 2 bases and at J to 6 bases, leaving 14 bases not matched to a gene. From germline, CDR1 is MGHRA and CDR2 YSYEKL. The CDR3 has 19 amino acids. Whole-study results and caveats: Subsequent to the booster, the majority of primary-vaccination clones reappeared (96% CD4, 80% to 90% CD8). Contamination of FACS-sorted repertoires by abundant clonotypes from the bulk population could occur.

The sequences come from PBMCs, collected more than 40 days after the first yellow fever vaccination. This chain connects TRBV4-1 to TRBJ1-6; the match to TRBD1 covers 9 bases. The origin of this receptor is a man between 18 and 35 years old who received the YFV17D yellow fever vaccine. CDR3 DNA: TGCGCCAGCAGCCAACAATTCAAATCCGGGACAGGGATTAATTCACCCCTCCACTTT. Protein product: CASSQQFKSGTGINSPLHF.